These 10 T cell receptor beta chains originate from one sample sequenced in a study of patients and donors after allogeneic stem cell transplantation. One entry per CDR3 protein, called by TCRdb with MiXCR from the RT-PCR reads. Of roughly 250,000 distinct CDR3 sequences detected, 14% appear once; the ten largest clones hold 11%. Sequenced: blood, either unsorted or a sorted T cell fraction (not recorded which). These receptors originate from a human donor who was either an allogeneic HSCT recipient or a stem cell or donor lymphocyte infusion donor (not recorded which). It is not recorded whose cells these are; they may come from a transplant donor.

The CDR3 loop reads CASSLQVENSPLHF. The CDR3, as DNA: TGTGCCAGCAGTTTACAGGTGGAAAATTCACCCCTCCACTTT. The chain carries TRBV12-3 or TRBV12-4 and TRBJ1-6; no reliable D call. The V gene lost 2 bases and the J gene lost 7 bases, with 9 bases spanning the gap. The CDR3 length is 14 residues.

This clonotype was found many times. The chain couples TRBV7-2 to TRBJ1-1; D unclear. Trimming cost V 2 bases and J 8 bases, with 15 bases left between them. The CDR3 is 14 residues long. Germline V gene lookup returns CDR1 SGHTA and CDR2 FQGNSA. CDR3 amino acids: CASSLSLGRTEAFF. CDR3 in DNA: TGTGCCAGCAGCTTATCCCTGGGTAGGACGGAAGCTTTCTTT.

This clonotype was detected a few times. This sequence joins TRBV20-1 and TRBJ2-3; 14 bases are shared with TRBD2. The ends lost 5 bases at V and 10 bases at J; junction bases unmatched: 8. Per germline, CDR1 DFQATT and CDR2 SNEGSKA (reference sequence). CDR3 size: 14 residues. CDR3 DNA sequence: TGCAGTGCTCTGTCGGGACTAGCGGGAGTAGCGCAGTATTTT. It is translated as CSALSGLAGVAQYF.

CDR3 region: CASSIRHGNYGYTF. CDR3 bases: TGTGCCAGCAGCATACGACATGGTAACTATGGCTACACCTTC. The rearrangement joins TRBV7-3 to TRBJ1-2, with unresolved D. The CDR3 is 14 residues long. Deletions cut 5 bases from V and 1 base from J, with 11 bases between. Germline V gene lookup returns CDR1 SGHTA and CDR2 FQGTGA.

The chain links TRBV9 to TRBJ2-3; 7 nucleotides match TRBD2. The CDR3 consists of 16 residues. J lost 1 base, V lost 3 bases, and 8 bases had no gene match. The germline V gene encodes CDR1 SGDLS and CDR2 YYNGEE. The CDR3 here is CASSGARGERTDTQYF. The CDR3 DNA reads TGTGCCAGCAGCGGGGCCCGGGGGGAACGCACAGATACGCAGTATTTT. Combining the CDR3 with reference TRBV9 and TRBJ2-3 gives the whole variable domain DSGVTQTPKHLITATGQRVTLRCSPRSGDLSVYWYQQSLDQGLQFLIQYYNGEERAKGNILERFSAQQFPDLHSELNLSSLELGDSALYFCASSGARGERTDTQYFGPGTRLTVL.

This clonotype has more than one count but fewer than ten. Here the CDR3 reads CAWKRKASVLQETQYF. The CDR3 DNA reads TGTGCCTGGAAGCGGAAGGCTAGCGTCCTTCAAGAGACCCAGTACTTC. The J gene is TRBJ2-5, the V gene TRBV30, with TRBD2 as a possible D gene (6 bases). CDR1 GTSNPN and CDR2 SVGIG come from the germline V gene (reference sequence). The V end lost 4 bases, the J end lost 2 bases, and 20 bases lay between the germline ends. CDR3 length: 16 amino acids. Variable domain in full (rest from reference TRBV30 and TRBJ2-5): SQTIHQWPATLVQPVGSPLSLECTVEGTSNPNLYWYRQAAGRGLQLLFYSVGIGQISSEVPQNLSASRPQDRQFILSSKKLLLSDSGFYLCAWKRKASVLQETQYFGPGTRLLVL.

Points on this clonotype: This may be a read error, as it is one base from a much larger clone. The chain is built from TRBV7-2 and TRBJ1-5; D remains unclear. The V gene's germline CDR1 is SGHTA and CDR2 FQGNSA. Trimming stripped 1 base from V and 3 bases from J, with 10 bases between. CDR3 length equals 15 residues. DNA of the CDR3: TGTGCCAGCAGCTTAGGGATTAGAGACAATCAGCCCCAGCATTTT. It codes for CASSLGIRDNQPQHF.

This clonotype has a handful of counts. This chain uses TRBV7-3 with TRBJ1-1; D remains unclear. V dropped 6 bases and J dropped 1 base, with 15 bases sitting between them. CDR1 is SGHTA and CDR2 is FQGTGA in the germline V gene. This CDR3 contains 15 residues. Written as DNA, the CDR3 is TGTGCCAGCAGACTGTCGGGGAAACCGAACACTGAAGCTTTCTTT. It encodes CASRLSGKPNTEAFF.

The chain couples TRBV11-1 to TRBJ2-6, with D unresolved. Germline-derived CDR1 and CDR2 are SGHAT and FQDESV (reference sequence). The CDR3 loop spans 16 amino acids. Trimming removed 1 base from V and 0 bases from J, with 7 bases in between. CDR3 sequence reads: CASSLEVPSGANVLTF. The CDR3 DNA reads TGTGCCAGCAGCTTAGAGGTCCCCTCTGGGGCCAACGTCCTGACTTTC.

A remark on this clonotype: The DNA is omitted, as the CDR3 cannot be located on it reliably, and the CDR3 follows TCRdb's listing. The J gene is TRBJ1-1, the V gene TRBV30. The CDR3 has 16 residues if both end residues are counted. Per germline, CDR1 GTSNPN and CDR2 SVGIG (reference sequence). Here the CDR3 reads CAWRQYVGGRNTEAFF.